A single sample gave rise to the 5 T cell receptor beta chains below, sequenced in a study of TIL therapy for anti-PD-1-resistant metastatic lung cancer. Time point noted: pre-treatment sample, taken before nivolumab and TIL therapy. This was the immunoSEQ v3 assay. Profiling relied on immunoSEQ multiplex PCR, and the TCRdb table lists in-frame clones only, not all of them. The table includes more than 12,000 clones, 86% detected once. The starting material was blood, obtained at baseline. The receptors derive from a person between 30 and 79 years old with non-small cell lung cancer.

The chain employs TRBV7-2 and TRBJ2-3; no reliable D call. CDR1 and CDR2 from the germline V gene are SGHTA and FQGNSA. The CDR3 runs to 14 residues. The V end lost 1 base, the J end lost 3 bases, and 8 bases lay between the germline ends. CDR3 sequence: CASSLGPKTDTQYF. In DNA, the CDR3 is TGTGCCAGCAGCTTAGGTCCAAAAACAGATACGCAGTATTTT.

This chain uses TRBV15 with TRBJ2-3; no definite D call. The ends were cut back, 5 bases at V and 7 bases at J, with 13 bases in the middle. This CDR3 comprises 13 residues. Germline lookup yields CDR1 LNHNV and CDR2 YYDKDF (reference sequence). CDR3 nucleotide sequence: TGTGCCACCAGCCTCAGAGATCGGAATACGCAGTATTTT. This translates into CATSLRDRNTQYF.

The rearrangement links TRBV28 to TRBJ1-1, with a tentative D call TRBD1 (6 bases). Trimming removed 2 bases at V and 3 bases at J, with 19 bases between. Per germline, CDR1 MDHEN and CDR2 SYDVKM. The CDR3 is 17 residues long. The CDR3 DNA reads as TGTGCCAGCAGTTTAAGGAGGGGGAATTATGGGGACACTGAAGCTTTCTTT. Translated, it gives CASSLRRGNYGDTEAFF.

This clone was counted between two and nine times. This rearrangement joins TRBV19 to TRBJ1-6, with 7 positions matching TRBD1. This CDR3 comprises 15 residues. Trimming took 6 bases from V and 6 from J; bases not matched to a gene: 8. Per germline, CDR1 LNHDA and CDR2 SQIVND (reference sequence). Here the CDR3 DNA reads TGTGCCAGTAGGCCCCCGGGACAGTTTAATTCACCCCTCCACTTT. This codes for CASRPPGQFNSPLHF.

The CDR3, as DNA: TGTGCCATCAGTGAGCCGACCTTTGCTAACTATGGCTACACCTTC. Translation gives CAISEPTFANYGYTF. The V and J genes are TRBV10-3 and TRBJ1-2; D is unresolved. Trimming pared 2 bases from V and 0 bases from J, leaving 10 bases between. This CDR3 is 15 amino acids long. Germline CDR1 and CDR2: ENHRY and SYGVKD.